This is a list of T cell receptor beta chains from one sample in a study of breast tumors, draining lymph nodes, adjacent tissues. MiXCR, run by TCRdb on the multiplex PCR reads, gives a single entry per CDR3 protein. Of about 200,000 distinct CDR3 sequences listed, approximately 33% are singletons. Sample: axillary lymph node tissue. These receptors came from a female donor with breast cancer. Some clones in this sample may be carry-over from other donors' samples. Both conserved end residues are part of each CDR3. D genes are given only for firm matches. Size is omitted from some rows. Given values are once, few, many or a class for expanded clones.

TRBD1 | TRBJ1-5 | NA | TRBV6-5 | CASSPQGTYSNQPQHF | TGTGCCAGCAGCCCACAGGGGACGTATAGCAATCAGCCCCAGCATTTT
TRBD1 | TRBJ1-5 | many | TRBV5-4 | CASSVGTGYAEPQHF | TGTGCCAGCAGCGTCGGGACAGGGTACGCGGAGCCCCAGCATTTT
NA | TRBJ2-5 | NA | TRBV18 | CASPQTEETQYF | TGTGCCAGCCCACAGACTGAGGAGACCCAGTACTTC
NA | TRBJ2-7 | NA | TRBV19 | CASSLPDRILEQYF | TGTGCCAGTAGTTTACCCGACAGGATACTCGAGCAGTACTTC
NA | TRBJ1-4 | many | TRBV5-8 | CASSLGWGSSEKLFF | TGTGCCAGCAGCCTTGGGTGGGGATCGAGTGAAAAACTGTTTTTT
NA | TRBJ2-6 | NA | TRBV29-1 | CSGLGANVLTF | TGCAGCGGGCTCGGGGCCAACGTCCTGACTTTC
NA | TRBJ1-6 | many | TRBV3-1 | CASSHYRDSYNSPLHF | TGTGCCAGCAGCCATTACAGGGATTCCTATAATTCACCCCTCCACTTT
NA | TRBJ2-5 | many | TRBV20-1 | CSAREARVGGPQYF | TGCAGTGCTAGAGAAGCCAGGGTCGGAGGGCCCCAGTACTTC
TRBD2 | TRBJ2-5 | many | TRBV20-1 | CSARGASGGAGKTQYF | TGCAGTGCTAGGGGGGCTAGCGGGGGGGCCGGAAAGACCCAGTACTTC
NA | TRBJ1-4 | many | TRBV5-1 | CASSLSGEANEKLFF | TGCGCCAGCAGCTTAAGTGGGGAGGCAAATGAAAAACTGTTTTTT
TRBD2 | TRBJ2-5 | many | TRBV7-3 | CASSLSGSGETQYF | TGTGCCAGCAGCCTGAGCGGGAGTGGAGAGACCCAGTACTTC
NA | TRBJ2-1 | few | TRBV5-8 | CASSFAPGGTLYNEQFF | TGTGCCAGCAGCTTCGCTCCGGGCGGGACTTTGTACAATGAGCAGTTCTTC
TRBD1 | TRBJ2-3 | many | TRBV6-5 | CATGTGSTDTQYF | TGTGCCACAGGGACAGGGTCCACAGATACGCAGTATTTT
TRBD2 | TRBJ2-5 | NA | TRBV29-1 | CSAKNTGTSGQETQYF | TGCAGCGCTAAAAACACTGGGACTAGCGGCCAAGAGACCCAGTACTTC
TRBD1 | TRBJ2-7 | many | TRBV9 | CASSQGDRAAEQYF | TGTGCCAGCAGCCAAGGGGACAGGGCCGCCGAGCAGTACTTC
NA | TRBJ2-2 | many | TRBV15 | CATSRDYVGQQNTGELFF | TGTGCCACCAGCAGAGATTACGTCGGACAGCAGAACACCGGGGAGCTGTTTTTT
TRBD1 | TRBJ2-7 | many | TRBV24-1 | CATSDIWDRLHF | TGTGCCACCAGTGATATATGGGACAGACTTCACTTC
NA | TRBJ1-5 | many | TRBV30 | CAWRGQPNQPQHF | TGTGCCTGGAGAGGGCAGCCCAATCAGCCCCAGCATTTT
TRBD1 | TRBJ2-7 | many | TRBV9 | CASSASGQGSSYEQYF | TGTGCCAGCAGCGCCTCCGGACAGGGAAGCTCCTACGAGCAGTACTTC
TRBD1 | TRBJ1-3 | many | TRBV20-1 | CSASTAHVRGLGNTIYF | TGCAGTGCCTCCACAGCCCACGTCAGGGGGTTAGGAAACACCATATATTTT
NA | TRBJ1-2 | many | TRBV19 | CASSIPRGGYTF | TGTGCCAGTAGTATACCCCGGGGTGGCTACACCTTC
TRBD2 | TRBJ2-2 | many | TRBV5-1 | CASSLGLAGAVNTGELFF | TGCGCCAGCAGCTTGGGACTAGCGGGGGCAGTAAACACCGGGGAGCTGTTTTTT